These 5 T cell receptor beta chains came from one sample sequenced in a study of T cells expressing NK-cell markers. TCRdb re-called the 5' RACE reads and shows each CDR3 protein once, DNA omitted. This sample lists roughly 380,000 distinct CDR3 sequences; its ten largest clones have over 4%. The sample was blood T cells: a sorted CD56 or NKG2C T cell subset, CD4+ or CD8+ T cells, or bulk PBMC T cells (not recorded which). The receptors come from a man aged 18-70 years in good health.

This chain uses TRBV5-1 with TRBJ1-1. CDR3 size: 15 residues. Germline CDR1 and CDR2: SGHRS and YFSETQ. CDR3: CASKVRAGMNTEAFF.

The chain links TRBV12-3 or TRBV12-4 to TRBJ2-7; as DNA is missing, the TRBD2 call by TCRdb cannot be tested. The CDR3 runs to 15 residues. CDR3 in amino acids: CASRVSGGPVYEQYF.

The chain carries TRBV5-1 and TRBJ2-5; there is no DNA to check the TCRdb D call of TRBD1. CDR1 is SGHRS and CDR2 is YFSETQ in the germline V gene. The length of the CDR3 is 16 residues. CDR3 sequence: CASSFNPTGVLETQYF.

The CDR3 loop reads CASNGGTGLSPLHF. This chain uses TRBV3-1 with TRBJ1-6; the TRBD1 assignment by TCRdb is unverifiable without DNA. Germline V gene sequence: CDR1 LGHDT, CDR2 YNNKEL (reference sequence). The CDR3 sequence is 14 residues long.

The chain has TRBV28 and TRBJ2-2. The CDR3 is made up of 13 amino acids. Germline V lookup: CDR1 MDHEN, CDR2 SYDVKM. CDR3 amino acids: CASSQDWTGELFF. Using reference TRBV28 and TRBJ2-2 for the parts outside the CDR3, the full variable domain is DVKVTQSSRYLVKRTGEKVFLECVQDMDHENMFWYRQDPGLGLRLIYFSYDVKMKEKGDIPEGYSVSREKKERFSLILESASTNQTSMYLCASSQDWTGELFFGEGSRLTVL.